The source of this T cell receptor (beta chain) is a study of beta chain features in type 1 diabetes. General study points: People with Type 1 diabetes carried modestly yet significantly shorter TCRB CDR3s in all four CD4+ subsets. Since sequencing was performed on cDNA, cells with high TCR expression could be over-represented. Naive, central memory and Treg TCRB repertoires appeared more alike in patients than in healthy donors. Fewer junction insertions and more nucleotide deletions appeared in type 1 diabetes patients.

Regarding this clone: Its target is not known.

Expressed TCRB transcripts were sequenced after all isolated RNA was converted to cDNA. The table came from immunoSEQ multiplex PCR; TCRdb's copy has only in-frame clones and leaves some out. This table holds a few hundred thousand clones, around 9.9% found once. The J segment lost 7 bases and the V segment lost 1 base, leaving 6 bases of the junction unmatched. The CDR3 has 14 amino acids. Germline CDR1 reads MNHNS; CDR2 reads SASEGT. This chain connects TRBV6-1 to TRBJ1-2; 7 bases line up with TRBD1. Material for sequencing was naive CD4+ T cells from blood. This TCR was sampled from a man aged 25 to 40 with type 1 diabetes. The CDR3 is CASSEGDSLRGYTF. DNA of the CDR3: TGTGCCAGCAGTGAAGGGGACAGCCTTCGTGGCTACACCTTC.